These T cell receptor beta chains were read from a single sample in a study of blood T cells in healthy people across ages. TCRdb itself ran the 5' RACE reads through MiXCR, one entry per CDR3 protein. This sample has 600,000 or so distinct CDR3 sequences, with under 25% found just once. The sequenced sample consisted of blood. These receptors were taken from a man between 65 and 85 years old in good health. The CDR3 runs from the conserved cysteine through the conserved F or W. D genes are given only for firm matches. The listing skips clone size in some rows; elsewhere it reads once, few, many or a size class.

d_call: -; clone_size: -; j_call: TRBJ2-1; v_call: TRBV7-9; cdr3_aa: CASSLAWTGNEQFF; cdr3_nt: TGTGCCAGCAGCTTAGCGTGGACGGGGAATGAGCAGTTCTTC
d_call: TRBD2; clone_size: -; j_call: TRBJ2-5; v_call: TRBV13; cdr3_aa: CASSERSGRLETQYF; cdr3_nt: TGTGCCAGCAGTGAGCGTAGCGGGAGGTTGGAGACCCAGTACTTC
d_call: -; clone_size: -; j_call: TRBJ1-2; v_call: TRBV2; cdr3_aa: CASSVGAGYTF; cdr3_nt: TGTGCCAGCAGTGTTGGGGCTGGCTACACCTTC
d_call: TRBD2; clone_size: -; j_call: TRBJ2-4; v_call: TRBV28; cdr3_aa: CASSLASGNIQYF; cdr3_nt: TGTGCCAGCAGTTTGGCTAGCGGAAACATTCAGTACTTC
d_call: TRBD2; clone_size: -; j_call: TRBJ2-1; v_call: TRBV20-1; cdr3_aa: CSASKEGLGTYNEQFF; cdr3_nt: TGCAGTGCTAGTAAGGAGGGACTAGGAACCTACAATGAGCAGTTCTTC
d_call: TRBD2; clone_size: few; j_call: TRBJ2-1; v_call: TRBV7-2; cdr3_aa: CASSLTGLVSDEQFF; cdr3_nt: TGTGCCAGCAGCTTAACGGGACTAGTAAGTGATGAGCAGTTCTTC
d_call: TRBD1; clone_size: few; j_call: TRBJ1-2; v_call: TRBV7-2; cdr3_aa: CASSLVAGGTANYGYTF; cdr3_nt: TGTGCCAGCAGCTTAGTGGCAGGAGGGACAGCTAACTATGGCTACACCTTC
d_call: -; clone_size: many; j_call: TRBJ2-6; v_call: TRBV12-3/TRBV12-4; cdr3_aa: CASSLSGSGANVLTF; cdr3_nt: TGTGCCAGCAGTTTATCCGGATCTGGGGCCAACGTCCTGACTTTC
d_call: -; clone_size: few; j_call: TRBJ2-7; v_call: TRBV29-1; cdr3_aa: CSVGGGEIYEQYF; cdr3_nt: TGCAGCGTTGGGGGGGGCGAGATCTACGAGCAGTACTTC
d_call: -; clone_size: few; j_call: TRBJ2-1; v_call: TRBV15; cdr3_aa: CATSTHNEQFF; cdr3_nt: TGTGCCACCAGCACCCACAATGAGCAGTTCTTC
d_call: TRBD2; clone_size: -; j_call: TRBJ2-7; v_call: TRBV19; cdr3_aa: CASSIGLAGEGEQYF; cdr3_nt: TGTGCCAGTAGTATAGGGCTAGCGGGAGAAGGCGAGCAGTACTTC
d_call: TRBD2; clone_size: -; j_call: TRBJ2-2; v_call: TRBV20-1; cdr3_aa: CSASKAGITNTGELFF; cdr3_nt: TGCAGTGCTAGTAAAGCGGGGATAACGAACACCGGGGAGCTGTTTTTT
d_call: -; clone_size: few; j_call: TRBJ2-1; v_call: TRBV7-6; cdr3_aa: CASSLPGWNNEQFF; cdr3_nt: TGTGCCAGCAGCTTGCCGGGATGGAACAATGAGCAGTTCTTC
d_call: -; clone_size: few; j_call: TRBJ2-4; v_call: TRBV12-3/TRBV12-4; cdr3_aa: CASSGPNNLAKNIQYF; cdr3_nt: TGTGCCAGCAGTGGACCCAACAACCTAGCCAAAAACATTCAGTACTTC
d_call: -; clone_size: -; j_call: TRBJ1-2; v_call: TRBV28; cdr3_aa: CASSLSRRTYYGYTF; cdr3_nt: TGTGCCAGCAGTTTATCCCGACGGACCTACTATGGCTACACCTTC
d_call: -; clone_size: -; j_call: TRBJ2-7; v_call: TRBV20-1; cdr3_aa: CSAKFPGLSDTYEQYF; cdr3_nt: TGCAGTGCAAAGTTTCCGGGACTGTCTGATACGTACGAGCAGTACTTC
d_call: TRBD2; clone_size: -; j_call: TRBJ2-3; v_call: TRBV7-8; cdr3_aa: CASSARASGGDTQYF; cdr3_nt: TGTGCCAGCAGCGCCCGGGCTAGCGGAGGGGATACGCAGTATTTT
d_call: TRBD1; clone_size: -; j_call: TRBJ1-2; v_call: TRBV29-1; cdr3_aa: CSVDDPGGYYGYTF; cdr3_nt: TGCAGCGTTGATGATCCAGGGGGCTACTATGGCTACACCTTC
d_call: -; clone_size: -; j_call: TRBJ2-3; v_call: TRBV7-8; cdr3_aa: CASTASIDTQYF; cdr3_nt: TGTGCCAGCACCGCATCTATAGATACGCAGTATTTT
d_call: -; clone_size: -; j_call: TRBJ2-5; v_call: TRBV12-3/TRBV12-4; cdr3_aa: CASSPYGQTQYF; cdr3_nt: TGTGCCAGCAGTCCTTATGGACAGACCCAGTACTTC
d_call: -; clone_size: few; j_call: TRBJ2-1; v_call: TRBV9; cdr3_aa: CASNGGTHNEQFF; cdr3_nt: TGTGCCAGCAACGGCGGGACCCACAATGAGCAGTTCTTC
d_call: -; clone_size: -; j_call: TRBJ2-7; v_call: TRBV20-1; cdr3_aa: CSAKANRELYEQYF; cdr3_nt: TGCAGTGCTAAGGCGAACAGGGAACTCTACGAGCAGTACTTC
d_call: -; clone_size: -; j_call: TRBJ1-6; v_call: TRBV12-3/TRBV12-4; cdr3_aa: CASSLAGNNSPLHF; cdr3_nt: TGTGCCAGCAGTTTAGCGGGGAACAATTCACCCCTCCACTTT
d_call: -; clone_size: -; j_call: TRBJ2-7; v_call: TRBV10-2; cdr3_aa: CASSDSAVSLEQYF; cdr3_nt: TGCGCCAGCAGTGATTCCGCGGTTTCCCTCGAGCAGTACTTC
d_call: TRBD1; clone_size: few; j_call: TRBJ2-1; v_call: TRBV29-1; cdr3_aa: CSVEVGQGPYNEQFF; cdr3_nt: TGCAGCGTTGAAGTTGGACAGGGCCCCTACAATGAGCAGTTCTTC
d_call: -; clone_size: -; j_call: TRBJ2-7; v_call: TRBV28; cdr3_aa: CASSLLSAPSYEQYF; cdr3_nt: TGTGCCAGCAGTTTATTGAGTGCACCCTCCTACGAGCAGTACTTC
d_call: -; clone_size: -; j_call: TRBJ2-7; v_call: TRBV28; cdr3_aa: CASSFQDRVTHEQYF; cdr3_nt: TGTGCCAGCAGTTTCCAGGACAGAGTGACCCACGAGCAGTACTTC
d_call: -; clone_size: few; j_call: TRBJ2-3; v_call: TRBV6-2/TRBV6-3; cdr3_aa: CASSYSGQAEGTDTQYF; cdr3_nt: TGTGCCAGCAGTTACTCCGGACAGGCGGAGGGGACAGATACGCAGTATTTT
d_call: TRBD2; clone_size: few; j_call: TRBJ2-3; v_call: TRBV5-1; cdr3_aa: CASSLGASGKDTRYF; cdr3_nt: TGCGCCAGCAGCTTGGGGGCTAGCGGGAAAGATACGCGGTATTTT
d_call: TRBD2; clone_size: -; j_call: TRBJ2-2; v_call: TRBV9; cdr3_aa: CASSVAGLAGPNTGELFF; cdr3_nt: TGTGCCAGCAGCGTAGCGGGACTAGCGGGCCCGAACACCGGGGAGCTGTTTTTT
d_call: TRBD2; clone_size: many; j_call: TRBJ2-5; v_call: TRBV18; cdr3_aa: CASTRTSGKETQYF; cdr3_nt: TGTGCCAGCACGAGGACTAGCGGAAAAGAGACCCAGTACTTC
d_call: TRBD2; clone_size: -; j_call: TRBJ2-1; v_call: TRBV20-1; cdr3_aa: CSATSSGRASNEQFF; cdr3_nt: TGCAGTGCTACCTCTAGCGGGAGGGCCAGTAATGAGCAGTTCTTC
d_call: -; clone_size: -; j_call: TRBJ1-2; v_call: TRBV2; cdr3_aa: CASSEGGDPNYGYTF; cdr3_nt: TGTGCCAGCAGTGAGGGCGGGGATCCTAACTATGGCTACACCTTC
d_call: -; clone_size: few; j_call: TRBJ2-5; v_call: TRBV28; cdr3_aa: CASSLAQTQETQYF; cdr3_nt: TGTGCCAGCAGTTTGGCACAGACCCAAGAGACCCAGTACTTC
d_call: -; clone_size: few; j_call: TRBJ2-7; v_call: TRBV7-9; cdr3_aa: CASSFGGEDEQYF; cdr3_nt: TGTGCCAGCAGCTTTGGGGGAGAGGACGAGCAGTACTTC
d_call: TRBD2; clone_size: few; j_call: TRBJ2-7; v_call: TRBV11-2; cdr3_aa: CASKLAGGFYEQYF; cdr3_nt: TGTGCCAGCAAACTAGCGGGAGGGTTCTACGAGCAGTACTTC
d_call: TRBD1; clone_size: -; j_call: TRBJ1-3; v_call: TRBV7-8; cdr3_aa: CASSVNPGQSSGNTIYF; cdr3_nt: TGTGCCAGCAGCGTTAACCCGGGACAGAGCTCTGGAAACACCATATATTTT
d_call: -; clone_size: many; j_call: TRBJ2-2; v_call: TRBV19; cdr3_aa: CASSGVNTGELFF; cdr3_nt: TGTGCCAGTAGTGGGGTGAACACCGGGGAGCTGTTTTTT
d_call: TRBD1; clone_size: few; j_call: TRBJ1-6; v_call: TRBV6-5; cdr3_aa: CASRSGQVDNSPLHF; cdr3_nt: TGTGCCAGCAGATCGGGACAGGTTGATAATTCACCCCTCCACTTT
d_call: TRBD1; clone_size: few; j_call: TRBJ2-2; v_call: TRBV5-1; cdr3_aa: CASSSGTGDGELFF; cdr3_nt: TGCGCCAGCAGCTCCGGGACAGGGGACGGGGAGCTGTTTTTT
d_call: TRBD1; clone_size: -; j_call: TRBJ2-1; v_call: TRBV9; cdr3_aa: CASSVDGTGGHPSLNEQFF; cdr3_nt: TGTGCCAGCAGCGTAGACGGGACAGGGGGCCATCCTTCCCTCAATGAGCAGTTCTTC
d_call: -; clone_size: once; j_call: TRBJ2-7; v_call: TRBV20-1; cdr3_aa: CSAPGPLVLYEQYF; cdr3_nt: TGCAGTGCTCCGGGACCATTAGTGCTCTACGAGCAGTACTTC
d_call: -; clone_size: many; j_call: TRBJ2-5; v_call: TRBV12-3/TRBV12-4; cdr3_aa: CASSLQGGSRETQYF; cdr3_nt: TGTGCCAGCAGTTTACAGGGGGGGAGCAGAGAGACCCAGTACTTC
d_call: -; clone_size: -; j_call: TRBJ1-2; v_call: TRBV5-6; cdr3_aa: CASSLAPANYGYTF; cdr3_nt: TGTGCCAGCAGCTTGGCGCCAGCTAACTATGGCTACACCTTC
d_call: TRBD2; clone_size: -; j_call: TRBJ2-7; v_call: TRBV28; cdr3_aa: CASRRQAGVLYEQYF; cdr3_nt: TGTGCCAGCAGAAGGCAAGCGGGAGTACTGTACGAGCAGTACTTC
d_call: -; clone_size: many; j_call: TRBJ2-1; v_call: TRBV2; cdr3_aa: CASSEGGNEQFF; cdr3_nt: TGTGCCAGCAGTGAAGGGGGTAATGAGCAGTTCTTC
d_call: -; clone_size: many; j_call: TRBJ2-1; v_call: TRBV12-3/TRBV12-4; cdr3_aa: CASSPGLALSYNEQFF; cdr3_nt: TGTGCCAGCAGCCCAGGACTCGCCCTGTCCTACAATGAGCAGTTCTTC
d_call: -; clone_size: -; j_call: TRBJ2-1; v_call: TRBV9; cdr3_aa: CASSVAGQYNEQFF; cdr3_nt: TGTGCCAGCAGCGTAGCGGGACAATACAATGAGCAGTTCTTC
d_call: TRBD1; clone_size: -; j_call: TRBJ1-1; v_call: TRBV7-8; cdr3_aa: CASSHGQGLMNTEAFF; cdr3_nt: TGTGCCAGCAGCCACGGACAGGGTCTCATGAACACTGAAGCTTTCTTT
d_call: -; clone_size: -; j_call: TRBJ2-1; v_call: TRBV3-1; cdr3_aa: CASSQKGNEQFF; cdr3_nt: TGTGCCAGCAGCCAAAAAGGGAATGAGCAGTTCTTC
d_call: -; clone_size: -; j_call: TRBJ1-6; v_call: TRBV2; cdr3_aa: CASSETNSPLHF; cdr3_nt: TGTGCCAGCAGTGAAACAAATTCACCCCTCCACTTT
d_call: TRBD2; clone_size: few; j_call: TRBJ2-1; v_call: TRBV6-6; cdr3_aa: CASSYLGGGGNEQFF; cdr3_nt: TGTGCCAGCAGTTACCTAGGCGGGGGAGGTAATGAGCAGTTCTTC
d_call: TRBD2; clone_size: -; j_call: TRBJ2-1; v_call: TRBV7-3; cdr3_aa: CASSKKGGSLAGGGNEQFF; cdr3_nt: TGTGCCAGCAGCAAAAAGGGGGGATCTTTAGCGGGAGGTGGCAATGAGCAGTTCTTC
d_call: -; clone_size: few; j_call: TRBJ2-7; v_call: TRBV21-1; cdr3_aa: CASSCRTAAWNF; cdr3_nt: TGTGCCAGCAGTTGTCGGACAGCCGCGTGGAACTTC
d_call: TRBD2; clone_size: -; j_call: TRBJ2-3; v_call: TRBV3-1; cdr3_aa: CASETSGKGRDF; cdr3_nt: TGTGCCAGTGAGACTAGCGGGAAGGGTAGGGATTTT
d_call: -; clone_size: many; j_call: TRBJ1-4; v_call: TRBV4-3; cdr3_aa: CASSQVRETNEKLFF; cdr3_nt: TGCGCCAGCAGCCAAGTACGGGAAACTAATGAAAAACTGTTTTTT